This T cell receptor beta chain stems from a study of TIL therapy for anti-PD-1-resistant metastatic lung cancer. The immunoSEQ assay was v3. The assay was immunoSEQ multiplex PCR, and TCRdb's table has in-frame clones only and misses some. The data hold nearly 60,000 clones, with about 73% observed a single time. The time point here: pre-treatment sample, taken before nivolumab and TIL therapy. With 1 base removed from V and 2 bases from J, the gap between germline ends came to 7 bases. The CDR3 runs to 15 residues. CDR1 SGHRS and CDR2 YFSETQ come from the germline V gene. The rearrangement uses TRBV5-1 and TRBJ2-6; D uncertain. The sample in question was blood, obtained at baseline. This clonotype was sampled from a person aged 30 to 80 with non-small cell lung cancer. CDR3: CASSLMEPGANVLTF. The CDR3 DNA sequence: TGCGCCAGCAGCTTGATGGAGCCTGGGGCCAACGTCCTGACTTTC.